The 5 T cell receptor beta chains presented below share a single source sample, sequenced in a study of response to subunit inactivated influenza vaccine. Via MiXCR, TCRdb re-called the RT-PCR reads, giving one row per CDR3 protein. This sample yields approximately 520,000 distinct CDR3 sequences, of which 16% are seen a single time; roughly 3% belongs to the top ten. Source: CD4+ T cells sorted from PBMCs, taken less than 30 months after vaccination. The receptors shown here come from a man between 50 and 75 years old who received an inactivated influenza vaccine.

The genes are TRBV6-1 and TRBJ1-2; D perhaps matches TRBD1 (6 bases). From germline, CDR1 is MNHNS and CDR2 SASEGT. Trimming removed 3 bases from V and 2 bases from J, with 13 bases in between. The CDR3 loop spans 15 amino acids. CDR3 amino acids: CASSDPTTGNYGYTF. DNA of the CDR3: TGTGCCAGCAGTGATCCCACAACAGGGAACTATGGCTACACCTTC.

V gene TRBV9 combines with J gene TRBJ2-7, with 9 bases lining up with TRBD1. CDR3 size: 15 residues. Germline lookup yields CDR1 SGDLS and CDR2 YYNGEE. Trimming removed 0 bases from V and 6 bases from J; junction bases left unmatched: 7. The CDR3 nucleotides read TGTGCCAGCAGCGTAGATGGCACAGGGGGCCTCGAGCAGTACTTC. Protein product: CASSVDGTGGLEQYF.

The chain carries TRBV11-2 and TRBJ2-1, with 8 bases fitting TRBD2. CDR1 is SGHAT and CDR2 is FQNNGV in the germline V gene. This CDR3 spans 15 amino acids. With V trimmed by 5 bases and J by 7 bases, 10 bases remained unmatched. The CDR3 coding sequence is TGTGCCAGCAGCCCGGGACTAGTGGTTGCGAATGAGCAGTTCTTC. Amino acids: CASSPGLVVANEQFF.

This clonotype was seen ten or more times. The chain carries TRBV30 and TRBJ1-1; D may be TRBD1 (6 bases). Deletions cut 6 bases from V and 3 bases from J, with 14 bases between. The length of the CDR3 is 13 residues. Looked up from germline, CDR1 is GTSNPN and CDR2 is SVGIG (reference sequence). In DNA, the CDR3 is TGTGCCTGTACGACAGGTTTTTACACTGAAGCTTTCTTT. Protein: CACTTGFYTEAFF.

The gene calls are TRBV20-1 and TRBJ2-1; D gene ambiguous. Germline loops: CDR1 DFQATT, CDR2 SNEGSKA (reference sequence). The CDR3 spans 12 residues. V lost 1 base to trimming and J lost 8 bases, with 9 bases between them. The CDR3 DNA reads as TGCAGTGCTAGAGGAGCTTCCGATGAGCAGTTCTTC. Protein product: CSARGASDEQFF.